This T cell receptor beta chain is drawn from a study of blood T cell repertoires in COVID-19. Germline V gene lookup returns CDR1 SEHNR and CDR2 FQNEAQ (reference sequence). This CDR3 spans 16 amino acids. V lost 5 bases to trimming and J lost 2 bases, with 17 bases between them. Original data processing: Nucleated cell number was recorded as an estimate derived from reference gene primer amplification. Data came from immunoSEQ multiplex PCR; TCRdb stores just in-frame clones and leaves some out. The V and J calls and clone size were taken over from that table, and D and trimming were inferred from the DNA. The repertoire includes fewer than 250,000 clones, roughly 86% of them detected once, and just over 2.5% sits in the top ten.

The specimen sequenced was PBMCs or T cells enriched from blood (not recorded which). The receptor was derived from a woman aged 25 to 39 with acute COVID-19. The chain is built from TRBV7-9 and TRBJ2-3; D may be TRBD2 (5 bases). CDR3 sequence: CASSAPGLRSTDTQYF. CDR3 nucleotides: TGTGCCAGCAGCGCCCCCGGACTCCGTTCCACAGATACGCAGTATTTT.